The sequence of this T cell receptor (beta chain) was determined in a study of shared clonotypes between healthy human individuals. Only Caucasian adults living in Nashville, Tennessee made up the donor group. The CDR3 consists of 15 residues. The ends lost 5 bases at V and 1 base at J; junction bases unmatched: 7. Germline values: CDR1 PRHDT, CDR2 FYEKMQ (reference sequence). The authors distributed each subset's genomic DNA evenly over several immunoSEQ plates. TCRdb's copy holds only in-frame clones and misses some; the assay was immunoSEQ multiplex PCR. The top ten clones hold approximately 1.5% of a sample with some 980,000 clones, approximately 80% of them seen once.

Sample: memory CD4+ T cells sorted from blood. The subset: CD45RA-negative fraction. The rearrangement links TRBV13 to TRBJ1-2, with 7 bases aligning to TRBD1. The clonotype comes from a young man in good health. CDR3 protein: CASSPGTVINYGYTF. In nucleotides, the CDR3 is TGTGCCAGCAGCCCCGGGACAGTGATTAACTATGGCTACACCTTC.